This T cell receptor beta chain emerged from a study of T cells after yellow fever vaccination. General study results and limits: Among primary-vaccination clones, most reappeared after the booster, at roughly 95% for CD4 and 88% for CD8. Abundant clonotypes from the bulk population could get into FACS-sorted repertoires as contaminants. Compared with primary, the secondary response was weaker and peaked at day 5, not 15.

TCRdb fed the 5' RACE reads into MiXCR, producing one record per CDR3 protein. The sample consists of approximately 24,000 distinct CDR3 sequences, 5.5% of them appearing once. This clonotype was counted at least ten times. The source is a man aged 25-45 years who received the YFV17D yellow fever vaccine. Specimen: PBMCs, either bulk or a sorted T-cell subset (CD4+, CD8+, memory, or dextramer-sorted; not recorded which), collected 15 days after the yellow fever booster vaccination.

The CDR3: CASSSGTLVVGPQHF. Written as DNA, the CDR3 is TGTGCCAGCAGCTCCGGGACACTTGTAGTTGGGCCCCAGCATTTT. The chain is built from TRBV7-9 and TRBJ1-5; tentatively, D is TRBD1 (6 bases). CDR1 SEHNR and CDR2 FQNEAQ come from the germline V gene (reference sequence). The V end was cut by 4 bases, the J end by 9 bases, with 19 bases between. CDR3 length: 15 residues.